This paragraph covers one TCR beta chain sequence. This sample was taken from a study of blood T cell repertoires in COVID-19. Study at large: The cDNA or gDNA used as material had been derived from T cells, B-cell-depleted T cells, or PBMCs.

Participants were aged about 18 to 100 years, lived in under 25 US areas, and enrolled virtually. Losses at the gene ends were 1 base for V and 6 bases for J; bases not matched to a gene: 6. The CDR3 contains 15 residues. Germline CDR1 MGHDK, CDR2 SYGVNS. TCRdb keeps only in-frame clones here, not all; method: immunoSEQ multiplex PCR. The sample comprises roughly 360,000 clones, approximately 89% of which are singletons, and approximately 1.2% rests with the top ten. V usage is TRBV25-1 and J usage is TRBJ2-7, with 10 bases that match TRBD1. The sequence was obtained from a young man who had recovered from COVID-19. The sequenced material came from PBMCs or T cells enriched from blood (not recorded which). Written as DNA, the CDR3 is TGTGCCAGCAGTGAATCCGGACAGGGGGGTCGCGAGCAGTACTTC. Translation: CASSESGQGGREQYF.